Listed below are T cell receptor beta chains from one sample, sequenced in a study of T cell repertoires in cytomegalovirus infection. A single record per CDR3 protein comes from TCRdb applying MiXCR to the reads. The data hold 300,000 or so distinct CDR3 sequences, with about a quarter observed a single time. The sample consisted of PBMCs. The receptors derive from a human donor in good health (CMV status not recorded). Some clones in this sample may be carry-over from other donors' samples. Each CDR3 is given with its conserved first and last residue. A D gene is named only where the DNA matches it firmly. Some rows have no size entry. The others give once, few or many, or a class for an expanded clone.

V: TRBV6-5; size: .; J: TRBJ2-3; D: TRBD1; DNA: TGTGCCAGCAGTTATGGGACAGGGGGCGCGGATACGCAGTATTTT; CDR3: CASSYGTGGADTQYF
V: TRBV6-2/TRBV6-3; size: many; J: TRBJ2-1; D: TRBD2; DNA: TGTGCCAGCAGACCTCAGGGTAGGCTCGCGAGGCTAGCGGGTTACAATGAGCAGTTCTTC; CDR3: CASRPQGRLARLAGYNEQFF
V: TRBV12-3/TRBV12-4; size: few; J: TRBJ2-3; D: .; DNA: TGTGCCAGCAGGTATGGGACGGATACGCAGTATTTT; CDR3: CASRYGTDTQYF
V: TRBV7-2; size: many; J: TRBJ1-4; D: .; DNA: TGTGCCAGCAAAAGGGTCGGGGCACTGAATGAAAAACTGTTTTTT; CDR3: CASKRVGALNEKLFF
V: TRBV5-1; size: few; J: TRBJ1-4; D: TRBD1; DNA: TGCGCCAGCAGCTTCTCCGGGACAGGGCTTATTAATGAAAAACTGTTTTTT; CDR3: CASSFSGTGLINEKLFF
V: TRBV7-2; size: many; J: TRBJ1-2; D: .; DNA: TGTGCCAGCAGCTTAAAGGGGCAGGGTGGCTACACCTTC; CDR3: CASSLKGQGGYTF
V: TRBV7-2; size: many; J: TRBJ2-7; D: .; DNA: TGTGCCAGCAGCCCCTCCGGGGTAATAGCGGCCTACGAGCAGTACTTC; CDR3: CASSPSGVIAAYEQYF
V: TRBV14; size: .; J: TRBJ1-1; D: .; DNA: TGTGCCAGCAGCCCCCTCTCCGACGGAGGGAACACTGAAGCTTTCTTT; CDR3: CASSPLSDGGNTEAFF
V: TRBV28; size: many; J: TRBJ2-5; D: .; DNA: TGTGCCTCCCGCTTCGGCACAGAGACCCAGTACTTC; CDR3: CASRFGTETQYF
V: TRBV10-3; size: .; J: TRBJ1-5; D: .; DNA: TGTGCCATCAGTGAGTCGCTTAAGGAAGGGAACGGGCAGCCCCAGCATTTT; CDR3: CAISESLKEGNGQPQHF
V: TRBV7-9; size: .; J: TRBJ2-3; D: .; DNA: TGTGCCAGCAGACGGACAGAGCTGAACACAGATACGCAGTATTTT; CDR3: CASRRTELNTDTQYF
V: TRBV11-2; size: many; J: TRBJ2-7; D: .; DNA: TGTGCCAGCAGCTTACAGGGAGGGGGCGAGCAGTACTTC; CDR3: CASSLQGGGEQYF
V: TRBV12-3/TRBV12-4; size: few; J: TRBJ2-1; D: TRBD2; DNA: TGTGCCACCCTACGGGGAACTAGCGGCGGTGAGCAGTTCTTC; CDR3: CATLRGTSGGEQFF
V: TRBV28; size: many; J: TRBJ2-4; D: .; DNA: TGTGCCAGCAGTTCGTGGGGCAGGGTTGGGGAACTAGCCAAAAACATTCAGTACTTC; CDR3: CASSSWGRVGELAKNIQYF
V: TRBV15; size: few; J: TRBJ2-1; D: TRBD1; DNA: TGTGCCACCAGCAGAGGACGGGACAGCCCCTACAATGAGCAGTTCTTC; CDR3: CATSRGRDSPYNEQFF
V: TRBV6-2/TRBV6-3; size: few; J: TRBJ2-5; D: TRBD2; DNA: TGTGCCAGCAGTCCCCTTTCAGGACTAGCGGGGGGACAAGAGACCCAGTACTTC; CDR3: CASSPLSGLAGGQETQYF
V: TRBV25-1; size: many; J: TRBJ2-1; D: .; DNA: TGTGCCAGCAGTGCTTCGACAGTGCCAGGCGGCAATGAGCAGTTCTTC; CDR3: CASSASTVPGGNEQFF
V: TRBV9; size: few; J: TRBJ2-1; D: .; DNA: TGTGCCAGCAGCGTGGGGGGCGCAATCAATGAGCAGTTCTTC; CDR3: CASSVGGAINEQFF
V: TRBV10-3; size: .; J: TRBJ1-5; D: .; DNA: TGTGCCATCAGCGCCACCGAGAATCAGCCCCAGCATTTT; CDR3: CAISATENQPQHF
V: TRBV29-1; size: .; J: TRBJ2-1; D: TRBD1; DNA: TGCAGCGTTGAAAGGGGGACAGGAGGCAATGAGCAGTTCTTC; CDR3: CSVERGTGGNEQFF
V: TRBV7-2; size: medium-sized; J: TRBJ2-7; D: .; DNA: TGTGCCAGCAGCTTGGAGGGGGTAGGGACCTACGAGCAGTACTTC; CDR3: CASSLEGVGTYEQYF
V: TRBV7-2; size: many; J: TRBJ1-5; D: .; DNA: TGTGCCAGCAGCCTACGGACCGATCAGCCCCAGCATTTT; CDR3: CASSLRTDQPQHF
V: TRBV11-2; size: few; J: TRBJ1-1; D: TRBD1; DNA: TGTGCCAGCAGCTCTCAGGGGGCTACTGAAGCTTTCTTT; CDR3: CASSSQGATEAFF
V: TRBV11-1; size: .; J: TRBJ2-7; D: .; DNA: TGTGCCAGCAGCTTAGACGGGGCGAGCGACGAGCAGTACTTC; CDR3: CASSLDGASDEQYF
V: TRBV7-2; size: many; J: TRBJ2-3; D: TRBD2; DNA: TGTGCCAGCAGCTTAGTGGCGCGAGCGGGAGGGCCGGGGACGCAGTATTTT; CDR3: CASSLVARAGGPGTQYF
V: TRBV28; size: .; J: TRBJ2-5; D: TRBD1; DNA: TGTGCCAGCAGTCAACGACAGGGTCGAGAGACCCAGTACTTC; CDR3: CASSQRQGRETQYF
V: TRBV24-1; size: few; J: TRBJ1-2; D: .; DNA: TGTGCCACCAGTGGAGGACCGCTAGACTATGGCTACACCTTC; CDR3: CATSGGPLDYGYTF
V: TRBV14; size: once; J: TRBJ1-4; D: .; DNA: TGTGCCAGCAGCCAAGTTCGGCGGGAGAATGAAAAACTGTTTTTT; CDR3: CASSQVRRENEKLFF
V: TRBV5-6; size: .; J: TRBJ2-2; D: .; DNA: TGTGCCAGCAGCTGGATGGGAGGCACCGGGGAGCTGTTTTTT; CDR3: CASSWMGGTGELFF
V: TRBV18; size: .; J: TRBJ1-6; D: TRBD1; DNA: TGTGCCAGCTTACCCCCGACAGGGGTCAATAATTCACCCCTCCACTTT; CDR3: CASLPPTGVNNSPLHF
V: TRBV2; size: once; J: TRBJ1-1; D: TRBD1; DNA: TGTGCCAGCAGTGACTGGGACAGGACCCGCACTGAAGCTTTCTTT; CDR3: CASSDWDRTRTEAFF
V: TRBV29-1; size: few; J: TRBJ1-1; D: .; DNA: TGCAGGGTTGATGGGACTGAAGCTTTCTTT; CDR3: CRVDGTEAFF
V: TRBV29-1; size: .; J: TRBJ1-1; D: TRBD1; DNA: TGCAGCGCTGGGGGGACAGGGAACACTGAAGCTTTCTTT; CDR3: CSAGGTGNTEAFF
V: TRBV10-2; size: few; J: TRBJ2-7; D: TRBD2; DNA: TGCGCCAGCAGTGAGAGCGGGAGGCTACTTCGCGAGCAGTACTTC; CDR3: CASSESGRLLREQYF
V: TRBV29-1; size: .; J: TRBJ2-2; D: TRBD2; DNA: TGCAGCGTAGTTACAAGCGGGACCGCTACCGGGGAGCTGTTTTTT; CDR3: CSVVTSGTATGELFF
V: TRBV4-1; size: .; J: TRBJ2-1; D: TRBD2; DNA: TGCGCCAGCAGCCAAGGGGGCGGGAGGGCCCAAAATGAGCAGTTCTTC; CDR3: CASSQGGGRAQNEQFF
V: TRBV10-2; size: .; J: TRBJ1-4; D: .; DNA: TGCGCCAGCAGGGTTCGGGGAAATGAAAAACTGTTTTTT; CDR3: CASRVRGNEKLFF
V: TRBV28; size: .; J: TRBJ2-7; D: TRBD1; DNA: TGTGCCAGCACCCGTGGGGGACAGGGGGTATACGAGCAGTACTTC; CDR3: CASTRGGQGVYEQYF
V: TRBV10-3; size: .; J: TRBJ2-3; D: TRBD2; DNA: TGTGCCACCCGACTAGCGGGAGGTTTCACAGATACGCAGTATTTT; CDR3: CATRLAGGFTDTQYF
V: TRBV12-3/TRBV12-4; size: few; J: TRBJ2-2; D: .; DNA: TGTGCCAGCAGTTTTATGATGAACACCGGGGAGCTGTTTTTT; CDR3: CASSFMMNTGELFF
V: TRBV27; size: few; J: TRBJ1-2; D: TRBD1; DNA: TGTGCCAGCAGTTCCCCCGGGACAGGGAGAAATGGCTACACCTTC; CDR3: CASSSPGTGRNGYTF
V: TRBV28; size: .; J: TRBJ1-2; D: .; DNA: TGTGCCTCCCAGTCGGGGAGGTGGGGCTACACCTTC; CDR3: CASQSGRWGYTF
V: TRBV7-2; size: few; J: TRBJ1-2; D: .; DNA: TGTGCCAGCAGCCGAGACCAGAACAGATATGGCTACACCTTC; CDR3: CASSRDQNRYGYTF
V: TRBV7-8; size: many; J: TRBJ2-7; D: .; DNA: TGTGCCAGCAGCCTGGGTCAGGGACGATCCTCTGGGCAGTACTTC; CDR3: CASSLGQGRSSGQYF
V: TRBV10-3; size: .; J: TRBJ1-5; D: .; DNA: TGTGCCATCAGTGAGGGGGGAGGAGATCAGCCCCAGCATTTT; CDR3: CAISEGGGDQPQHF
V: TRBV10-3; size: .; J: TRBJ1-6; D: .; DNA: TGTGCCATCAGTGGTCAGGAGAATTCACCCCTCCACTTT; CDR3: CAISGQENSPLHF
V: TRBV7-2; size: many; J: TRBJ1-1; D: .; DNA: TGTGCCAGCAGCTTATCACAGGGTGCCACTGAAGCTTTCTTT; CDR3: CASSLSQGATEAFF
V: TRBV7-2; size: many; J: TRBJ2-5; D: .; DNA: TGTGCCAGCAGCCTGCGGAGAGACCAAGAGACCCAGTACTTC; CDR3: CASSLRRDQETQYF
V: TRBV20-1; size: .; J: TRBJ2-5; D: .; DNA: TGCAGTGCTAGAGATAGTGGACGGTTCCAAGAGACCCAGTACTTC; CDR3: CSARDSGRFQETQYF
V: TRBV7-2; size: many; J: TRBJ1-5; D: .; DNA: TGTGCCAGCAGCTTAACCCGGGCAAGCAATCAGCCCCAGCATTTT; CDR3: CASSLTRASNQPQHF
V: TRBV11-3; size: many; J: TRBJ2-2; D: .; DNA: TGTGCCAGCCGACAGAACACCGGGGAGCTGTTTTTT; CDR3: CASRQNTGELFF
V: TRBV6-8; size: .; J: TRBJ2-3; D: TRBD2; DNA: TGTGCCAGCAGTTACCGTCTAGCGGGTTCCTTACGAGACACAGATACGCAGTATTTT; CDR3: CASSYRLAGSLRDTDTQYF